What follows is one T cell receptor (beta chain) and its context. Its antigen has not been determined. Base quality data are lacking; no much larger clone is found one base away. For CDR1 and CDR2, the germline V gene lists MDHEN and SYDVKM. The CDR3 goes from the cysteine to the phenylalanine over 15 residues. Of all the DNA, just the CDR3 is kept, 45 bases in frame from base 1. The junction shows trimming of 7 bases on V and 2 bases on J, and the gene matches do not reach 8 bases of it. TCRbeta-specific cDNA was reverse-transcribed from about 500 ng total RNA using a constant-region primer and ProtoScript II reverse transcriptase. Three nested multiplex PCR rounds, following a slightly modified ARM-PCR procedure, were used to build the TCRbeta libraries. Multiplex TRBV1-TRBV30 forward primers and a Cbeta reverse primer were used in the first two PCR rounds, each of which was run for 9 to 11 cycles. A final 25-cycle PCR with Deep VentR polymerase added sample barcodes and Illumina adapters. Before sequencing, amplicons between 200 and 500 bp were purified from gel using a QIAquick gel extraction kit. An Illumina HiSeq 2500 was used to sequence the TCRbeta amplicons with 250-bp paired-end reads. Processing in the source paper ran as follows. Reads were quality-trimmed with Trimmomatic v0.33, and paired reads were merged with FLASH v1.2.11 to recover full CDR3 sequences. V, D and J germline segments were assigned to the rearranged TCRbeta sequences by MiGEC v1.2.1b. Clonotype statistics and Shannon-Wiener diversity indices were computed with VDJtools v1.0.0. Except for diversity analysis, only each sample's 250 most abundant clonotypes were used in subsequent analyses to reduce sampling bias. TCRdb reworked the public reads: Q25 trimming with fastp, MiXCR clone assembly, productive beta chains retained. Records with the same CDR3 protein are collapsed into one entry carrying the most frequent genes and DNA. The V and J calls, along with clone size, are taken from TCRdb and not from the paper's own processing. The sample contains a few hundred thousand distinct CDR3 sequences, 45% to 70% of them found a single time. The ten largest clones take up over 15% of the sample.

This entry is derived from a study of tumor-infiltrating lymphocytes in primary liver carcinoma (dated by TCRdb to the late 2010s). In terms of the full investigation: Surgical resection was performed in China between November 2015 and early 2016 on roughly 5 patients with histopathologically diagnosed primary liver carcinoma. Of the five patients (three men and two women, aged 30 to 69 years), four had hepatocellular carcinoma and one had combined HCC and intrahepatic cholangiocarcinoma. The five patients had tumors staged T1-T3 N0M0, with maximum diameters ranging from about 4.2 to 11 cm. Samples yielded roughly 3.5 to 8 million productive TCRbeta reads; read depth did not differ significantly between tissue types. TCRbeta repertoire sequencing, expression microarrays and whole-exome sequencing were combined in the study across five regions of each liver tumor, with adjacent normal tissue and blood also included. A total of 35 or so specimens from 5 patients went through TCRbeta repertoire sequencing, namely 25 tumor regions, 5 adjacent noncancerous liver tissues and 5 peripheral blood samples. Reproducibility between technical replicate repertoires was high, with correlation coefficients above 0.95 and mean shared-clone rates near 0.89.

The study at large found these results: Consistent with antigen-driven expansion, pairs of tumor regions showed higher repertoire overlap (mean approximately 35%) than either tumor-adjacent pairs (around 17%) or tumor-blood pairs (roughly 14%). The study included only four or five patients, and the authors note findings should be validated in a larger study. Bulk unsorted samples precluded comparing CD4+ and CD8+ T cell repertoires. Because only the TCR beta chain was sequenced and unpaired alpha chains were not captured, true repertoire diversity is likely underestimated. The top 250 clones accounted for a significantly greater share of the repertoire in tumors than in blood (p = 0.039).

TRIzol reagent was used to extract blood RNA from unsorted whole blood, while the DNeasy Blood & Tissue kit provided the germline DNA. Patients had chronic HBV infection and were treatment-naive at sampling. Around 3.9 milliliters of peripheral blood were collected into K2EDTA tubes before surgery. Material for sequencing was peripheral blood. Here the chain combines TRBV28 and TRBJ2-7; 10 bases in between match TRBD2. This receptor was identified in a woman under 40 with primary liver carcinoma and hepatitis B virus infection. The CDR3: CASNVGTSEPYEQYF. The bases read TGTGCCAGCAACGTGGGGACTAGCGAACCCTACGAGCAGTACTTC.